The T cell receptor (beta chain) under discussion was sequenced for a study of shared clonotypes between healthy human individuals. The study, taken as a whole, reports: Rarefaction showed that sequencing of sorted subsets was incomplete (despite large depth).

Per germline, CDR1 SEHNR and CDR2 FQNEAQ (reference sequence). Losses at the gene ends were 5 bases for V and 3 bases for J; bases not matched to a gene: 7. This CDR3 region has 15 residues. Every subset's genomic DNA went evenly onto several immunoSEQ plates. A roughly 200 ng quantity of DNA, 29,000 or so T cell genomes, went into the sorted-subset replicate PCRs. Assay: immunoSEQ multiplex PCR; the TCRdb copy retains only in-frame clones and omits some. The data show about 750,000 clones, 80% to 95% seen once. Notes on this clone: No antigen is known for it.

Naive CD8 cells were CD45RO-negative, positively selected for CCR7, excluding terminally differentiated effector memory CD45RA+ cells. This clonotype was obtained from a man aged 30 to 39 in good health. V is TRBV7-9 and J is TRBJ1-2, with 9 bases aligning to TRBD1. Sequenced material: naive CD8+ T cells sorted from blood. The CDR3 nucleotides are TGTGCCAGCAGCCCGCACAGGGGGCGGGACTATGGCTACACCTTC. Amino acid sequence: CASSPHRGRDYGYTF. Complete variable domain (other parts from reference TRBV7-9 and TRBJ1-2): DTGVSQNPRHKITKRGQNVTFRCDPISEHNRLYWYRQTLGQGPEFLTYFQNEAQLEKSRLLSDRFSAERPKGSFSTLEIQRTEQGDSAMYLCASSPHRGRDYGYTFGSGTRLTVV.